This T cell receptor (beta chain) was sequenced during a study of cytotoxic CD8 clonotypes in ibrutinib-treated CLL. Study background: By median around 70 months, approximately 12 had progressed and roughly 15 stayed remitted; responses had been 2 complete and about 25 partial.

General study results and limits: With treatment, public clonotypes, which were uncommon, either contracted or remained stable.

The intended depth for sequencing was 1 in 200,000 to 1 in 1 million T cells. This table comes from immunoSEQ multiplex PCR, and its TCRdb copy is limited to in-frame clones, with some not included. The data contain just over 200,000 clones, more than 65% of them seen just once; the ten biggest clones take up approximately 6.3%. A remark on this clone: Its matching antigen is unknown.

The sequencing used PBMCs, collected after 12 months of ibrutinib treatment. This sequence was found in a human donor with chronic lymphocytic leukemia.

CDR3: CASSYGVEGSYEQYF. The CDR3 DNA is TGTGCCAGCAGTTACGGAGTAGAGGGATCCTACGAGCAGTACTTC. The V call is TRBV6-5, the J call TRBJ2-7; TRBD2 might be the D (5 bases). This CDR3 comprises 15 residues. The V end was cut by 2 bases, the J end by 1 base, with 12 bases between. The germline V gene encodes CDR1 MNHEY and CDR2 SVGAGI.